This T cell receptor beta chain was documented in a study of cytotoxic CD8 clonotypes in ibrutinib-treated CLL. About the research overall: After a median around 13 months on treatment (6 to 36), response samples were drawn.

The table came from immunoSEQ multiplex PCR; TCRdb's copy has only in-frame clones and leaves some out. This sample has some 140,000 clones; roughly 90% occur once, and the top ten carry roughly a tenth. Turning to this clone: Its antigen is unidentified.

Notes on the study in general: Clonality grew at ibrutinib response; at progression, it decreased back toward baseline. Higher circulating CD8+ T-cell counts strongly accompanied higher baseline clonality, above age-matched healthy donors. Investigators sampled sustained-remission and progressing patients at differing times.

The germline CDR1 and CDR2 sequences are MDHEN and SYDVKM. The CDR3 is 17 residues long. The J segment lost 1 base and the V segment lost 7 bases, leaving 8 bases of the junction unmatched. This sequence was found in a human donor with chronic lymphocytic leukemia. This rearrangement joins TRBV28 to TRBJ2-6; 9 bases map to TRBD1. The sample in question was PBMCs, obtained after 12 months of ibrutinib treatment. The CDR3 reads CASTRGQGLSGANVLTF. In DNA, the CDR3 is TGTGCCAGCACCCGAGGACAGGGGTTATCTGGGGCCAACGTCCTGACTTTC.